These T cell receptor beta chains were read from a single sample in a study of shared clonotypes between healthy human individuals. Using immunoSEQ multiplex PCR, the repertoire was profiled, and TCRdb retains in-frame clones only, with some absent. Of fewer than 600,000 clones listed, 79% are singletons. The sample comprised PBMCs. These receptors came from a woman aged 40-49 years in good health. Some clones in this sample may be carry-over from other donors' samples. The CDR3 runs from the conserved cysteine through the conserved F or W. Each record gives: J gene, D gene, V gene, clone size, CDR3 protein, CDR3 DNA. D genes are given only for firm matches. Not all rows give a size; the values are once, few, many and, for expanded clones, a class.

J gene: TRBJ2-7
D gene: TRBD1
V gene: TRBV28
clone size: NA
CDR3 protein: CASSSTTGTGYEQYF
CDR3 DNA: TGTGCCAGCAGTTCGACCACCGGGACAGGCTACGAGCAGTACTTC

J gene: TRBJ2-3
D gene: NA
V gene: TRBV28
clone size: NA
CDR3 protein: CASSFLRGATDTQYF
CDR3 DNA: TGTGCCAGCAGTTTCCTGCGCGGGGCCACAGATACGCAGTATTTT

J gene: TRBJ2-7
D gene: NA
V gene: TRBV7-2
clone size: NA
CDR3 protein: CASSLEMGSVHEQYF
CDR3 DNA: TGTGCCAGCAGCTTAGAGATGGGGTCGGTCCACGAGCAGTACTTC

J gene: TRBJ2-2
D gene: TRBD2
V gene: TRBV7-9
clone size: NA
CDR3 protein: CASSSGLAGDGVGELFF
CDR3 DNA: TGTGCCAGCAGTTCCGGACTAGCGGGAGACGGAGTCGGGGAGCTGTTTTTT

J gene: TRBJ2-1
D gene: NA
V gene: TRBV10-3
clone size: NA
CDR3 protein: CAISESIQETSYNEQFF
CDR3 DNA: TGTGCCATCAGTGAGTCCATCCAAGAGACCTCCTACAATGAGCAGTTCTTC

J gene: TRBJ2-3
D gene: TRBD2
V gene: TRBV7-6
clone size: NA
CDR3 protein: CASSSGMGVSADTQYF
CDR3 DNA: TGTGCCAGCAGTAGCGGGATGGGGGTGTCGGCAGATACGCAGTATTTT

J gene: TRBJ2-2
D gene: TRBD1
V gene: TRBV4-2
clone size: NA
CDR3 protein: CASSAYRGRNTGELFF
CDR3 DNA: TGTGCCAGCAGCGCTTACAGGGGGCGAAACACCGGGGAGCTGTTTTTT

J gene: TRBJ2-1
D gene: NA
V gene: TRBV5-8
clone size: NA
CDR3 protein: CASSLKGISYNEQFF
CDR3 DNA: TGTGCCAGCAGCTTAAAGGGAATCTCTTACAATGAGCAGTTCTTC

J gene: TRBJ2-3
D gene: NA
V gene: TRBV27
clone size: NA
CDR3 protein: CASSSTTSGYTDTQYF
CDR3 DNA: TGTGCCAGCAGTTCCACGACTAGTGGGTACACAGATACGCAGTATTTT

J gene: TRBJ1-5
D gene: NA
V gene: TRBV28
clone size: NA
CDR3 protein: CASSFSLPNQPQHF
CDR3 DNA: TGTGCCAGCAGTTTCAGCCTCCCTAATCAGCCCCAGCATTTT

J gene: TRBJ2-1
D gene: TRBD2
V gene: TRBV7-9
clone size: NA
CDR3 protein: CASSSIPSGSSYNEQFF
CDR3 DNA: TGTGCCAGCAGCTCTATTCCTAGCGGGAGCTCCTACAATGAGCAGTTCTTC

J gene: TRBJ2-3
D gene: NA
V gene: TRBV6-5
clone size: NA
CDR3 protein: CASSIGWGNTDTQYF
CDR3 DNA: TGTGCCAGCAGCATAGGATGGGGGAATACAGATACGCAGTATTTT

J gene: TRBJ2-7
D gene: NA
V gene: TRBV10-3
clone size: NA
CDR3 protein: CAISDGTSRNEQYF
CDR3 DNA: TGTGCCATCAGTGATGGGACTTCGAGGAACGAGCAGTACTTC

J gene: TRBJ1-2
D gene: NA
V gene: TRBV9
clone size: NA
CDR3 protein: CASTTRGDYGYTF
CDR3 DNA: TGTGCCAGCACCACACGGGGGGACTATGGCTACACCTTC

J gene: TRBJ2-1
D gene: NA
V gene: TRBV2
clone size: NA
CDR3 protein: CASNAWGPGEQFF
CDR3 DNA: TGTGCCAGCAATGCCTGGGGCCCTGGGGAGCAGTTCTTC

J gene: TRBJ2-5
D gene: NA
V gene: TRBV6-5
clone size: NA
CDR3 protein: CASIDSTQETQYF
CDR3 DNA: TGTGCCAGCATAGACAGCACTCAAGAGACCCAGTACTTC

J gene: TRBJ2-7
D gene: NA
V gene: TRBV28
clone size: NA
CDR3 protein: CASSLLLEQYF
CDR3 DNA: TGTGCCAGCAGTTTACTCCTCGAGCAGTACTTC

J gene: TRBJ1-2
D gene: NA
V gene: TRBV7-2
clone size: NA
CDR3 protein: CASSSGQRVNGYTF
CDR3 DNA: TGTGCCAGCAGCTCGGGACAAAGGGTGAATGGCTACACCTTC

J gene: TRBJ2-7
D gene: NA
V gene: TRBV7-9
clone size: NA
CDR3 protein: CASSLAPGNYEQYF
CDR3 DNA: TGTGCCAGCAGCTTAGCGCCAGGGAACTACGAGCAGTACTTC

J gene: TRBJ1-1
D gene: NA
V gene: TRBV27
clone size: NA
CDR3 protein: CASSKWTENTEAFF
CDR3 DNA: TGTGCCAGCAGTAAATGGACCGAGAACACTGAAGCTTTCTTT

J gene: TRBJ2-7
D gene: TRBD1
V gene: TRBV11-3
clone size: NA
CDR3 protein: CASSSTGLSSYEQYF
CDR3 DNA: TGTGCCAGCAGCTCGACAGGGTTGAGCTCCTACGAGCAGTACTTC

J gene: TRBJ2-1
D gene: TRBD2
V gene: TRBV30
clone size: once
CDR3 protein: CAWSQTSETYNEQFF
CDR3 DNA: TGTGCCTGGAGCCAAACTAGCGAAACCTACAATGAGCAGTTCTTC

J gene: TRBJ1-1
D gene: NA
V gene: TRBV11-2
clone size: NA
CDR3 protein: CASSLYSRTEAFF
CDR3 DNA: TGTGCCAGCAGCTTATACTCCAGGACAGAAGCTTTCTTT

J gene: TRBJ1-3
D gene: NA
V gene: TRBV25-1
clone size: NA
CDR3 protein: CASTSRATFSGNTIYF
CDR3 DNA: TGTGCCAGCACCTCCCGGGCCACCTTCTCTGGAAACACCATATATTTT

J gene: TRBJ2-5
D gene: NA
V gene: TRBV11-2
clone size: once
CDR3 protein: CASSSSTWGGETQYF
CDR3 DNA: TGTGCCAGCAGCTCCTCCACATGGGGCGGGGAGACCCAGTACTTC

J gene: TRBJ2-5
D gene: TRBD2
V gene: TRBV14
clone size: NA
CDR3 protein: CASSRGRAGGETQYF
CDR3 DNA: TGTGCCAGCAGCCGCGGGAGGGCCGGAGGGGAGACCCAGTACTTC

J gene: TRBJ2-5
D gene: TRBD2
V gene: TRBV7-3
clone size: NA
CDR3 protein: CASSPGLAGVQTQYF
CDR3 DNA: TGTGCCAGCAGCCCAGGACTAGCGGGGGTCCAGACCCAGTACTTC

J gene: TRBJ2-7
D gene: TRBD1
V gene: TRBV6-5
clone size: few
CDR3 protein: CASFGQGASEQYF
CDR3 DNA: TGTGCCAGCTTCGGGCAGGGGGCGTCCGAGCAGTACTTC

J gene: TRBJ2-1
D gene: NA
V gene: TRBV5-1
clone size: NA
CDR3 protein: CASSLIPGNSYNEQFF
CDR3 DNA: TGCGCCAGCAGCTTGATCCCGGGCAACTCCTACAATGAGCAGTTCTTC

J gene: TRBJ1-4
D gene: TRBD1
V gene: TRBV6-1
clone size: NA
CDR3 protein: CASSEQPGTGFGEKLFF
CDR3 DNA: TGTGCCAGCAGTGAACAGCCCGGGACAGGGTTTGGTGAAAAACTGTTTTTT

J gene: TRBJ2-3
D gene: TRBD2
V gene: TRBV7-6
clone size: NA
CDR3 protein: CASSLGTGGDTQYF
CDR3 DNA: TGTGCCAGCAGCTTAGGGACGGGAGGGGATACGCAGTATTTT

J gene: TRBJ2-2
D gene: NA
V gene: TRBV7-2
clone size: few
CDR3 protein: CASSLGGRTGELFF
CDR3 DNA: TGTGCCAGCAGCTTGGGGGGTAGGACCGGGGAGCTGTTTTTT

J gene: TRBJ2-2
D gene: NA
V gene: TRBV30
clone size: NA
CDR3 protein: CAWSVRPQNTGELFF
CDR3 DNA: TGTGCCTGGAGTGTAAGGCCCCAGAACACCGGGGAGCTGTTTTTT

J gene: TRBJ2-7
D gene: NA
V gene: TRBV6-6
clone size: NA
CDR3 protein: CASSYSSAGISYEQYF
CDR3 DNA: TGTGCCAGCAGTTACTCGTCGGCAGGGATCTCCTACGAGCAGTACTTC

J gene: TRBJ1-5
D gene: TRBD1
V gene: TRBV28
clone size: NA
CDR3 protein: CASSLGRTGRGGFQPQHF
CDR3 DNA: TGTGCCAGCAGTTTAGGGCGGACAGGCAGGGGTGGTTTTCAGCCCCAGCATTTT

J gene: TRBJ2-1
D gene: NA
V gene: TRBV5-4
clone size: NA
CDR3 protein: CATADRGGYNEQFF
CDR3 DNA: TGTGCCACCGCCGACAGGGGAGGGTACAATGAGCAGTTCTTC

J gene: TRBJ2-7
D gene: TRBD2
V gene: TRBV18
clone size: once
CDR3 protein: CASSPPLAGGAGEQYF
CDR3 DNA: TGTGCCAGCTCACCACCGCTGGCGGGAGGTGCGGGGGAGCAGTACTTC

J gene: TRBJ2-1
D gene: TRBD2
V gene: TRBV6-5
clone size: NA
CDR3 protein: CASSPSGGSYNEQFF
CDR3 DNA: TGTGCCAGCAGCCCTAGCGGAGGCTCCTACAATGAGCAGTTCTTC

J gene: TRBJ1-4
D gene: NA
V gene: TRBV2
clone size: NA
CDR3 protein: CASSFDLGANEKLFF
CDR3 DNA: TGTGCCAGCAGTTTCGACCTCGGGGCTAATGAAAAACTGTTTTTT

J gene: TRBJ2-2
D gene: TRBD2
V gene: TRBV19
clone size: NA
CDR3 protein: CASSTQAGATGELFF
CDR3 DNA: TGTGCCAGTAGTACCCAAGCGGGAGCGACCGGGGAGCTGTTTTTT

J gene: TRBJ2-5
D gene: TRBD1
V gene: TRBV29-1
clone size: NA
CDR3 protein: CSVGGTGIGRRETQYF
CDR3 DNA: TGCAGCGTTGGGGGGACAGGGATCGGGCGGAGGGAGACCCAGTACTTC

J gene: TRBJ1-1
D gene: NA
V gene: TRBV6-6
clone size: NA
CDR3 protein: CASSYTGTEAFF
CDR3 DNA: TGTGCCAGCAGTTACACTGGGACTGAAGCTTTCTTT

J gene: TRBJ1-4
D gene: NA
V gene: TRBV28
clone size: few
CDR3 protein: CASSTSGTANEKLFF
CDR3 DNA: TGTGCCAGCAGTACCTCAGGGACTGCTAATGAAAAACTGTTTTTT

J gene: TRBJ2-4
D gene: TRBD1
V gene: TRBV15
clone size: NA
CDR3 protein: CATSLRPGGSKNIQYF
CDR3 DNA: TGTGCCACCAGCCTTCGGCCAGGGGGTTCCAAAAACATTCAGTACTTC

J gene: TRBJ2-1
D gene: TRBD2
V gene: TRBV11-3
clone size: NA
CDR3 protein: CASSFVAGGIGEQFF
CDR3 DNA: TGTGCCAGCAGCTTCGTAGCGGGAGGGATAGGCGAGCAGTTCTTC

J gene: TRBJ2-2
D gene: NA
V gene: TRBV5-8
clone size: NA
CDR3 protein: CASSFAGTGELFF
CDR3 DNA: TGTGCCAGCAGCTTTGCTGGCACCGGGGAGCTGTTTTTT

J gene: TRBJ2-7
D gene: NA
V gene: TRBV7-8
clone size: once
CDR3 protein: CASSLAQGHEQYF
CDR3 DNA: TGTGCCAGCAGCTTAGCGCAGGGTCACGAGCAGTACTTC

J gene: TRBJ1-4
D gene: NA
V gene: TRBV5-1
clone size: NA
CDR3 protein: CASSLEGKNEKLFF
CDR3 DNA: TGCGCCAGCAGCTTGGAAGGGAAAAATGAAAAACTGTTTTTT

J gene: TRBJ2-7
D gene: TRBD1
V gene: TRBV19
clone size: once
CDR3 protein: CASSIGDRGAYEQYF
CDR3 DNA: TGTGCCAGTAGTATTGGGGACAGGGGCGCCTACGAGCAGTACTTC

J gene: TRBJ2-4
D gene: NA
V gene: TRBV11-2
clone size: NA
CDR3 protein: CASSLGQGLDF
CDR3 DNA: TGTGCCAGCAGCTTGGGGCAGGGCTTGGACTTC

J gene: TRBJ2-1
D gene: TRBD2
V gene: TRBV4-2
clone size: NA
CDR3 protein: CASSQDFQSSGSGEQFF
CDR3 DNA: TGTGCCAGCAGCCAAGATTTCCAGTCTAGCGGGAGTGGTGAGCAGTTCTTC

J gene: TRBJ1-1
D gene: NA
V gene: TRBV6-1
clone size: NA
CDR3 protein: CASSARQDGTEAFF
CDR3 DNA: TGTGCCAGCAGTGCAAGACAGGATGGCACTGAAGCTTTCTTT

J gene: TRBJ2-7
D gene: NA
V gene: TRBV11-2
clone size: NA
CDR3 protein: CASSSPTYSYEQYF
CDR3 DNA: TGTGCCAGCAGCTCACCTACTTACTCCTACGAGCAGTACTTC

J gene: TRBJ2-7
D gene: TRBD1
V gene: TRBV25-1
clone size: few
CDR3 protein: CASSDARQGSYEQYF
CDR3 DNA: TGTGCCAGCAGTGACGCCCGACAGGGCTCCTACGAGCAGTACTTC

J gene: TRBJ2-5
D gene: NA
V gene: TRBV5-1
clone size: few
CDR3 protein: CASSFGVPMPQETQYF
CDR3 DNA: TGCGCCAGCAGCTTTGGGGTGCCCATGCCCCAAGAGACCCAGTACTTC

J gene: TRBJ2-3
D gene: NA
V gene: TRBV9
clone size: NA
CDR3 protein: CASSVGGNSDTQYF
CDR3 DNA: TGTGCCAGCAGCGTAGGCGGGAACTCAGATACGCAGTATTTT

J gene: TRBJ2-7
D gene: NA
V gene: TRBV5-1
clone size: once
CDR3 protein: CASSLGEPPYEQYF
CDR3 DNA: TGCGCCAGCAGCTTGGGTGAGCCGCCCTACGAGCAGTACTTC

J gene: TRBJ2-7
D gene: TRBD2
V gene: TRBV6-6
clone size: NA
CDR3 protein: CASRALGTSGRDEQYF
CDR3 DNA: TGTGCCAGCAGAGCCCTTGGGACTAGCGGGAGGGACGAGCAGTACTTC

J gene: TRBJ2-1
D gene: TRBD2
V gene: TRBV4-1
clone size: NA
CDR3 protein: CASSPLSPGLTHNEQFF
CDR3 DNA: TGCGCCAGCAGCCCACTTTCACCGGGACTAACTCACAATGAGCAGTTCTTC